The 29 T cell receptor beta chains below all came from one sample that was sequenced in a study of cytomegalovirus exposure and HLA in healthy donors. In the PCR, 60 Vbeta and 13 Jbeta primers were used. Sequencing was performed with immunoSEQ multiplex PCR; in TCRdb, only in-frame clones are kept and a portion is missing. The table has 240,000 or so clones, more than 75% seen once; the top ten hold more than 5%. Sequenced: PBMCs. These receptors were taken from a woman aged 40 to 50 in good health and CMV-seropositive.

A few counts support this clone. V and J are TRBV18 and TRBJ1-1; perhaps TRBD1 as D (5 bases). V was shortened by 4 bases and J by 1 base, with 13 bases between the two germline ends. The CDR3 is 15 amino acids. Germline values: CDR1 KGHSH, CDR2 LQKENI. Here the CDR3 reads CASSQVPGQNTEAFF. CDR3 sequence (DNA): TGTGCCAGCTCACAGGTACCCGGACAGAACACTGAAGCTTTCTTT.

In its sample, this clone was seen once. The chain couples TRBV18 to TRBJ2-3, with 16 nucleotides matching TRBD2. The CDR3 has 20 residues. CDR1 KGHSH and CDR2 LQKENI come from the germline V gene. Trimming at V came to 0 bases and at J to 0 bases, leaving 6 bases not matched to a gene. The CDR3 spells CASSPPPGLAGGRSTDTQYF. The DNA of the CDR3 is TGTGCCAGCTCACCACCTCCGGGACTAGCGGGGGGGCGTAGCACAGATACGCAGTATTTT. Supplemented by reference TRBV18 and TRBJ2-3, the full variable domain reads NAGVMQNPRHLVRRRGQEARLRCSPMKGHSHVYWYRQLPEEGLKFMVYLQKENIIDESGMPKERFSAEFPKEGPSILRIQQVVRGDSAAYFCASSPPPGLAGGRSTDTQYFGPGTRLTVL.

The chain links TRBV6-5 to TRBJ1-4, with D possibly being TRBD1 (6 bases). The germline gives CDR1 MNHEY, CDR2 SVGAGI. This CDR3 has 12 amino acids. V lost 4 bases to trimming and J lost 8 bases, with 8 bases between them. CDR3 residues: CASSFRGEKLFF. CDR3 coding DNA: TGTGCCAGCAGTTTCAGGGGAGAAAAACTGTTTTTT.

The rearrangement links TRBV28 to TRBJ2-3; 8 bases map to TRBD2. CDR3 length: 12 amino acids. Per the germline V gene, CDR1 is MDHEN and CDR2 is SYDVKM. The V and J ends lost 5 bases and 5 bases, in that order; junction bases with no gene match: 0. CDR3 bases: TGTGCCAGCAGTCTAGCGGGAGATACGCAGTATTTT. Residues: CASSLAGDTQYF.

V and J are TRBV5-6 and TRBJ2-7; perhaps TRBD2 as D (5 bases). The CDR3 spans 13 residues. The germline V gene has CDR1 SGHDT and CDR2 YYEEEE. The germline V and J ends were trimmed by 5 bases and 2 bases, with 11 bases remaining between them. As DNA, the CDR3 is TGTGCCAGCAGTGGAGGCGTAACCTACGAGCAGTACTTC. It is translated as CASSGGVTYEQYF.

The gene calls are TRBV11-2 and TRBJ2-7, with 7 nucleotides matching TRBD1. CDR3 length equals 14 residues. Germline lookup yields CDR1 SGHAT and CDR2 FQNNGV. V was clipped by 6 bases and J by 2 bases; unmatched bases: 7. This CDR3 reads CASSPGTETYEQYF. The CDR3 DNA reads as TGTGCCAGCAGTCCCGGGACAGAAACCTACGAGCAGTACTTC.

The V and J genes are TRBV6-1 and TRBJ1-5, with 7 positions matching TRBD1. This CDR3 is built from 16 residues. CDR1 is MNHNS, CDR2 SASEGT, per germline. V lost 4 bases and J lost 0; bases outside the gene matches: 6. The CDR3: CASSGWDSVSNQPQHF. Written as DNA, the CDR3 is TGTGCCAGCAGTGGTTGGGACAGCGTTAGCAATCAGCCCCAGCATTTT.

V is TRBV6-6 and J is TRBJ1-3; D is possibly TRBD1 (5 bases). The CDR3 sequence is 13 residues long. Per germline, CDR1 MNHNY and CDR2 SVGAGI (reference sequence). Trimming cost V 9 bases and J 4 bases, with 13 bases left between them. CDR3 region: CASLPSGGNTIYF. CDR3 bases: TGTGCCAGTCTGCCGTCAGGGGGAAACACCATATATTTT.

This chain connects TRBV7-9 to TRBJ2-7; D is unclear. The germline CDR1 and CDR2 sequences are SEHNR and FQNEAQ (reference sequence). Between the trimmed V and J ends, which lost 6 bases and 5 bases, there was a span of 20 bases. The CDR3 runs 15 residues. The CDR3 DNA sequence: TGTGCCAGCAGTTTTTTCGACACGTACCACCACGAGCAGTACTTC. The encoded protein is CASSFFDTYHHEQYF.

Note on this clone: This sample also contains other DNA sequences that code for the same CDR3. The chain carries TRBV30 and TRBJ1-2; D gene uncertain. CDR1 and CDR2 from the germline V gene are GTSNPN and SVGIG (reference sequence). V lost 0 bases and J 8 bases, leaving 7 bases between the germline ends. The CDR3 is made up of 11 amino acids. This chain's CDR3 is CAWSVGGGYTF. DNA for the CDR3: TGTGCCTGGAGTGTCGGCGGGGGCTACACCTTC. The whole variable domain, remainder taken from reference TRBV30 and TRBJ1-2, is SQTIHQWPATLVQPVGSPLSLECTVEGTSNPNLYWYRQAAGRGLQLLFYSVGIGQISSEVPQNLSASRPQDRQFILSSKKLLLSDSGFYLCAWSVGGGYTFGSGTRLTVV.

The rearrangement uses TRBV7-9 and TRBJ1-1; 7 nucleotides align to TRBD1. V was clipped by 0 bases and J by 5 bases; unmatched bases: 18. There are 19 residues in the CDR3. Germline assignment: CDR1 SEHNR and CDR2 FQNEAQ (reference sequence). CDR3 bases: TGTGCCAGCAGCTTAGCGGGTACCGTCAGGGGGGTGGGAAAGACTGAAGCTTTCTTT. Residues: CASSLAGTVRGVGKTEAFF.

The chain couples TRBV4-3 to TRBJ1-6; TRBD1 agrees at 7 bases. Trimming took 1 base from V and 3 from J; bases not matched to a gene: 3. CDR1 is LGHNA, CDR2 YSLEER, per germline. The CDR3 length is 16 residues. The DNA for the CDR3 is TGCGCCAGCAGCCAAGGAGCAGGGGGCTATAATTCACCCCTCCACTTT. It specifies CASSQGAGGYNSPLHF.

The V and J genes are TRBV19 and TRBJ1-1, with TRBD1 identical over 7 bases. V lost 5 bases to trimming and J lost 2 bases; unmatched junction nucleotides: 5. This CDR3 comprises 14 residues. Germline V lookup: CDR1 LNHDA, CDR2 SQIVND (reference sequence). The CDR3 DNA reads as TGTGCCAGTAGTCTTCAGGGGGAAAACACTGAAGCTTTCTTT. It is translated as CASSLQGENTEAFF.

This clone was recorded a few times. The same CDR3 is also encoded by other DNA sequences in this sample. The CDR3 here is CASSLEGGTEAFF. The CDR3 DNA follows: TGTGCCAGCAGCTTAGAGGGAGGGACTGAAGCTTTCTTT. The rearrangement uses TRBV7-9 and TRBJ1-1; no firm D call. Looked up from germline, CDR1 is SEHNR and CDR2 is FQNEAQ (reference sequence). The CDR3 sequence is 13 residues long. Trimming left V 1 base short and J 5 bases short, with 8 bases between.

The V gene is TRBV15, the J gene TRBJ1-2, with D possibly being TRBD1 (5 bases). The germline gives CDR1 LNHNV, CDR2 YYDKDF (reference sequence). V was cut by 0 bases and J by 4 bases, with 15 bases left in between. There are 16 residues in the CDR3. The CDR3 reads CATSRDSGGGGYGYTF. The CDR3 DNA is TGTGCCACCAGCAGAGATAGTGGGGGGGGAGGCTATGGCTACACCTTC.

A note on this clone: At one of its ends the junction is not consistent with the germline gene, which may arise from a read error. The CDR3 here is CSSSSSQGSSNQPQHF. The CDR3 coding sequence is TGTTCCAGCAGCTCAAGCCAGGGAAGTAGCAATCAGCCCCAGCATTTT. The genes are TRBV7-9 and TRBJ1-5; tentatively, D is TRBD1 (5 bases). Germline V lookup: CDR1 SEHNR, CDR2 FQNEAQ (reference sequence). This CDR3 comprises 16 residues. Variable domain in full (rest from reference TRBV7-9 and TRBJ1-5): DTGVSQNPRHKITKRGQNVTFRCDPISEHNRLYWYRQTLGQGPEFLTYFQNEAQLEKSRLLSDRFSAERPKGSFSTLEIQRTEQGDSAMYLCSSSSSQGSSNQPQHFGDGTRLSIL.

The chain links TRBV4-2 to TRBJ2-5; D is possibly TRBD1 (6 bases). Germline CDR1 LGHNA, CDR2 YNFKEQ. The germline V and J ends were trimmed by 2 bases and 3 bases, with 10 bases remaining between them. The CDR3 is 14 amino acids. CDR3 residues: CASSQKQGKETQYF. DNA for the CDR3: TGTGCCAGCAGCCAAAAACAGGGAAAAGAGACCCAGTACTTC.

The V call is TRBV29-1, the J call TRBJ2-1; TRBD1 agrees at 7 bases. This CDR3 is built from 13 residues. V gave up 3 bases and J gave up 7 bases; unmatched junction bases: 6. Germline V CDR1 and CDR2: SQVTM, ANQGSEA. The CDR3 reads CSVDDRVGNEQFF. DNA of the CDR3: TGCAGCGTTGACGACAGGGTGGGGAATGAGCAGTTCTTC.

The chain employs TRBV9 and TRBJ2-7, with a possible D match to TRBD2 (5 bases). The germline CDR1 and CDR2 sequences are SGDLS and YYNGEE. The CDR3 is 15 amino acids. V lost 0 bases, J lost 2 bases, and 12 bases lay in between. The CDR3 reads CASSVGSPGTYEQYF. CDR3 DNA: TGTGCCAGCAGCGTAGGTTCCCCCGGGACCTACGAGCAGTACTTC.

The chain joins TRBV4-3 to TRBJ2-7, with 7 bases that match TRBD2. The germline V gene has CDR1 LGHNA and CDR2 YSLEER. J was trimmed by 5 bases and V by 0 bases; bases with no gene match: 7. The CDR3 length is 15 residues. CDR3 DNA sequence: TGCGCCAGCAGCCAAGATCGACTAGCTTTCGACGAGCAGTACTTC. Translation gives CASSQDRLAFDEQYF.

The chain uses TRBV19 and TRBJ1-1, with TRBD1 matching over 10 bases. This CDR3 region has 14 residues. V lost 7 bases to trimming and J lost 3 bases; unmatched junction nucleotides: 5. Looked up from germline, CDR1 is LNHDA and CDR2 is SQIVND (reference sequence). This CDR3 reads CASKNGQGDTEAFF. The CDR3 DNA reads as TGTGCCAGTAAAAATGGACAGGGGGACACTGAAGCTTTCTTT.

The gene calls are TRBV10-3 and TRBJ2-7, with D perhaps TRBD2 (6 bases). This CDR3 has 11 amino acids. Germline V gene lookup returns CDR1 ENHRY and CDR2 SYGVKD. The V gene lost 11 bases and the J gene lost 3 bases, with 11 bases spanning the gap. In DNA, the CDR3 is TGTGCCTTAGGAGGGAACTACGAGCAGTACTTC. The encoded protein is CALGGNYEQYF.

In its sample, this clone was seen a few times. CDR3 sequence reads: CASSSGLAGGEQFF. The CDR3 nucleotides read TGTGCCAGCAGCTCTGGACTAGCAGGCGGGGAGCAGTTCTTC. The rearrangement links TRBV11-3 to TRBJ2-1, with 8 bases matching TRBD2. This CDR3 spans 14 amino acids. The germline gives CDR1 SGHNT, CDR2 YENEEA. V was clipped by 4 bases and J by 10 bases; unmatched bases: 9.

The chain combines TRBV6-5 with TRBJ2-7, with TRBD2 matching 9 bases. J was trimmed by 3 bases and V by 0 bases; bases with no gene match: 3. Germline CDR1 reads MNHEY; CDR2 reads SVGAGI. CDR3 length: 15 residues. The CDR3 sequence is CASSYSWRGGYEQYF. The CDR3, as DNA: TGTGCCAGCAGTTACTCGTGGCGGGGGGGCTACGAGCAGTACTTC.

The V gene is TRBV11-2, the J gene TRBJ2-1, with D unresolved. V dropped 4 bases and J dropped 5 bases, with 6 bases sitting between them. CDR1 SGHAT and CDR2 FQNNGV come from the germline V gene. The CDR3 covers 12 residues. The CDR3 coding sequence is TGTGCCAGCAGCTATCAGAACAATGAGCAGTTCTTC. This codes for CASSYQNNEQFF.

This clone was seen a few times. This chain links TRBV30 with TRBJ2-3; D unresolved. CDR1 and CDR2 from the germline V gene are GTSNPN and SVGIG (reference sequence). V was clipped by 7 bases and J by 4 bases, with 18 bases between them. The CDR3 length is 14 residues. The CDR3 sequence is CALNPPLGADTQYF. In DNA, the CDR3 is TGTGCCTTAAATCCCCCGCTGGGCGCAGATACGCAGTATTTT.

This clone was detected a few times. This sequence joins TRBV7-6 and TRBJ2-7; 7 bases match TRBD2. J was trimmed by 2 bases and V by 5 bases; bases with no gene match: 9. Germline V gives CDR1 SGHVS, CDR2 FNYEAQ. This CDR3 region has 15 residues. The CDR3 DNA sequence: TGTGCCAGCAGCCCCGACGGGGGGAGACCCTACGAGCAGTACTTC. This gives the protein CASSPDGGRPYEQYF.

The chain uses TRBV13 and TRBJ1-5; 7 nucleotides match TRBD1. Losses at the gene ends were 5 bases for V and 6 bases for J; bases not matched to a gene: 10. The CDR3 is 15 amino acids. The germline CDR1 and CDR2 sequences are PRHDT and FYEKMQ (reference sequence). As DNA, the CDR3 is TGTGCCAGCAGCCTACTAGGGGGCCCTGGTCAGCCCCAGCATTTT. It codes for CASSLLGGPGQPQHF.

This clone came up a few times. V gene TRBV4-1 combines with J gene TRBJ2-3; unclear D gene. Germline CDR1 reads MGHRA; CDR2 reads YSYEKL. CDR3 size: 16 residues. Trimming took 1 base from V and 2 from J, leaving 13 bases between them. The CDR3 DNA reads TGCGCCAGCAGCCAAGGGTACAGTCCCACCACAGATACGCAGTATTTT. Protein product: CASSQGYSPTTDTQYF.